Below are 20 T cell receptor beta chains sequenced from a single sample in a study of T-cell reconstitution after alpha-beta-depleted transplantation in children. Unique molecular identifiers were incorporated when the TCRbeta library was constructed. TCRdb re-called the PCR reads through MiXCR, storing one row per CDR3 protein. Among about 410,000 distinct CDR3 sequences listed, roughly 22% were seen once. Sequences were derived from PBMCs from the stem cell graft donor, sampled from the stem cell graft. These receptor sequences come from a human donor who donated a stem cell graft to a child with acute myeloid leukemia.

The gene calls are TRBV6-5 and TRBJ2-7; 12 bases map to TRBD2. V trimming: 0 bases; J trimming: 6 bases; junction bases outside the gene matches: 6. This CDR3 comprises 16 residues. Germline CDR1 and CDR2: MNHEY and SVGAGI. The CDR3 DNA reads as TGTGCCAGCAGTTACTCGACGACTAGCGGGAGACGCGAGCAGTACTTC. Translating it yields CASSYSTTSGRREQYF.

This clonotype has at least ten counts. The chain recombines TRBV25-1 with TRBJ2-1, with unresolved D. The V and J ends lost 0 bases and 4 bases respectively, with 7 bases between them. The length of the CDR3 is 14 residues. Germline V gene sequence: CDR1 MGHDK, CDR2 SYGVNS. The CDR3 DNA is TGTGCCAGCAGTGAATATAAGGATTACAATGAGCAGTTCTTC. It encodes CASSEYKDYNEQFF.

This clonotype was counted a few times. This sequence joins TRBV9 and TRBJ2-7; unclear D gene. V dropped 7 bases and J dropped 0 bases, with 14 bases sitting between them. The length of the CDR3 is 14 residues. CDR1 is SGDLS and CDR2 is YYNGEE in the germline V gene. DNA of the CDR3: TGTGCCAGCCAGCCCAAAACAGACTCCTACGAGCAGTACTTC. This encodes CASQPKTDSYEQYF.

This chain joins TRBV20-1 and TRBJ1-5; D is perhaps TRBD1 (6 bases). The CDR3 consists of 14 residues. Germline V lookup: CDR1 DFQATT, CDR2 SNEGSKA (reference sequence). The V end lost 1 base, the J end lost 6 bases, and 13 bases lay between the germline ends. CDR3 in amino acids: CSARVGGGAQPQHF. The CDR3 DNA reads as TGCAGTGCTAGAGTGGGTGGGGGGGCTCAGCCCCAGCATTTT.

The chain carries TRBV5-1 and TRBJ2-3; 10 bases match TRBD2. The CDR3 spans 15 residues. Per the germline V gene, CDR1 is SGHRS and CDR2 is YFSETQ. With 4 bases clipped from V and 6 bases from J, the junction kept 8 bases outside the gene matches. CDR3 DNA sequence: TGCGCCAGCAGCATCATAGCGGGAGGAACGGATACGCAGTATTTT. It encodes CASSIIAGGTDTQYF.

The chain uses TRBV23-1 and TRBJ2-3, with D hard to call. TRBV23-1 is noted as an ORF with a role that remains uncertain. The CDR3 is made up of 18 amino acids. V was pared by 1 base and J by 0 bases, with 17 bases between. CDR3 residues: CASSQYWALEASTDTQYF. The CDR3 nucleotides read TGCGCCAGCAGTCAATACTGGGCCCTAGAGGCTAGCACAGATACGCAGTATTTT.

The chain recombines TRBV7-2 with TRBJ2-7; 8 positions agree with TRBD1. With V trimmed by 6 bases and J by 3 bases, 4 bases remained unmatched. This CDR3 spans 13 amino acids. Germline CDR1 SGHTA, CDR2 FQGNSA. CDR3 residues: CASSHGTGYEQYF. CDR3 nucleotide sequence: TGTGCCAGCAGTCATGGGACAGGCTACGAGCAGTACTTC.

The chain recombines TRBV28 with TRBJ2-2; 7 bases agree with TRBD1. Germline lookup yields CDR1 MDHEN and CDR2 SYDVKM. The V segment lost 4 bases and the J segment 0 bases; nucleotides outside the gene matches: 2. There are 15 residues in the CDR3. The CDR3 is CASSSGQTNTGELFF. The CDR3 DNA follows: TGTGCCAGCAGTTCGGGACAGACGAACACCGGGGAGCTGTTTTTT.

The chain carries TRBV19 and TRBJ2-1, with D tentatively TRBD2 (5 bases). V was clipped by 3 bases and J by 2 bases, with 11 bases between them. The CDR3 sequence is 15 residues long. The germline gives CDR1 LNHDA, CDR2 SQIVND (reference sequence). This CDR3 reads CASSIRGGTYNEQFF. Here the CDR3 DNA reads TGTGCCAGTAGTATTCGGGGTGGGACCTACAATGAGCAGTTCTTC.

This clonotype was seen more than once but under ten times. This chain uses TRBV15 with TRBJ2-7; 7 nucleotides agree with TRBD1. The junction had 6 bases not matched to a gene; V was cut back by 0 bases and J by 4 bases. The CDR3 loop spans 15 amino acids. The germline V gene encodes CDR1 LNHNV and CDR2 YYDKDF (reference sequence). The CDR3 loop is CATSRETGLGYEQYF. CDR3 in DNA: TGTGCCACCAGCAGAGAGACAGGGCTAGGATACGAGCAGTACTTC.

The rearrangement uses TRBV5-1 and TRBJ2-5; 12 bases align to TRBD2. This CDR3 region has 16 residues. Germline CDR1 is SGHRS and CDR2 is YFSETQ. J lost 4 bases, V lost 3 bases, and 7 bases had no gene match. The CDR3 nucleotides read TGCGCCAGCAGCTCGACTAGCGGGAGACCGCCAGAGACCCAGTACTTC. Translating it yields CASSSTSGRPPETQYF.

This clonotype occurred a few times. This chain joins TRBV15 and TRBJ2-7, with D perhaps matching TRBD2 (5 bases). V gave up 0 bases and J gave up 5 bases, with 8 bases separating them. Germline loops: CDR1 LNHNV, CDR2 YYDKDF (reference sequence). This CDR3 is 13 amino acids long. CDR3 coding DNA: TGTGCCACCAGCAGAGATCCCGGGGACGAGCAGTACTTC. This sequence encodes CATSRDPGDEQYF.

J is TRBJ2-2 and V is TRBV18; maybe TRBD2 (5 bases). CDR1 and CDR2 from the germline V gene are KGHSH and LQKENI. V gave up 3 bases and J gave up 7 bases, with 12 bases separating them. The CDR3 contains 14 residues. This CDR3 is CASSPEREVGELFF. DNA for the CDR3: TGTGCCAGCTCACCCGAGAGGGAAGTCGGGGAGCTGTTTTTT.

In its sample, this clonotype was seen a few times. This chain joins TRBV20-1 and TRBJ1-2, with 10 bases matching TRBD1. The trim removed 3 bases at V and 3 bases at J, leaving 1 base unmatched. The germline gives CDR1 DFQATT, CDR2 SNEGSKA (reference sequence). This CDR3 is 13 amino acids long. CDR3 nucleotide sequence: TGCAGTGCTAGGACAGGGGGCGACTATGGCTACACCTTC. Its protein product is CSARTGGDYGYTF.

This clonotype was recorded many times. This chain connects TRBV20-1 to TRBJ2-7; D tentatively fits TRBD1 or TRBD2 (5 bases each). Germline CDR1 and CDR2: DFQATT and SNEGSKA (reference sequence). The CDR3 contains 13 residues. The ends were cut back, 6 bases at V and 5 bases at J, with 17 bases in the middle. The CDR3 bases are TGCAGTGCCCTCGCAGATGGGGGACACGAGCAGTACTTC. Amino acids: CSALADGGHEQYF.

The J gene is TRBJ2-7, the V gene TRBV29-1; weak D call: TRBD2 (6 bases). The V gene lost 4 bases and the J gene lost 4 bases, with 17 bases spanning the gap. The CDR3 length is 14 residues. Germline-derived CDR1 and CDR2 are SQVTM and ANQGSEA. CDR3 loop: CSVGGVTSDYEQYF. As DNA, the CDR3 is TGCAGCGTTGGCGGGGTTACCAGCGATTACGAGCAGTACTTC.

This chain uses TRBV3-1 with TRBJ1-5, with 8 bases fitting TRBD1. V was pared by 4 bases and J by 7 bases, with 3 bases of the junction left unmatched. This CDR3 spans 13 amino acids. Germline CDR1 LGHDT, CDR2 YNNKEL (reference sequence). CDR3: CASSPTGGQPQHF. In DNA, the CDR3 is TGTGCCAGCAGCCCTACAGGGGGGCAGCCCCAGCATTTT.

V is TRBV11-2 and J is TRBJ2-1; 12 positions agree with TRBD2. CDR1 and CDR2 from the germline V gene are SGHAT and FQNNGV. Trimming cost V 2 bases and J 3 bases; bases outside gene matches: 5. This CDR3 is 17 amino acids long. The DNA for the CDR3 is TGTGCCAGCAGCTTATTGACTAGCGGGAGCTACTACAATGAGCAGTTCTTC. As protein: CASSLLTSGSYYNEQFF.

This clonotype showed up many times. The CDR3 loop is CASSRTQYNEQFF. CDR3 nucleotides: TGTGCCAGCAGTCGAACCCAATACAATGAGCAGTTCTTC. V is TRBV6-6 and J is TRBJ2-1, with D unresolved. This CDR3 contains 13 residues. Trimming shortened V by 5 bases and J by 4 bases, and 9 bases separated the two germline ends. Germline V gene lookup returns CDR1 MNHNY and CDR2 SVGAGI (reference sequence).

CDR3 in DNA: TGTGCCACCAGTGATCCAGGAGCAATCAGCCCCCAGCATTTT. Encoded protein: CATSDPGAISPQHF. This chain uses TRBV24-1 with TRBJ1-5; unclear D gene. Trimming took 3 bases from V and 10 from J, leaving 15 bases between them. This CDR3 is 14 amino acids long. Germline V lookup: CDR1 KGHDR, CDR2 SFDVKD.